Listed below are T cell receptor beta chains from one sample, sequenced in a study of OX40 agonist ivuxolimab in advanced cancers. Some clones are missing from TCRdb's copy, which holds only in-frame ones; the method was immunoSEQ multiplex PCR. This table holds about 55,000 clones, roughly 82% found once. The specimen was CD4+ or CD8+ T cells sorted from blood, collected in a trial of the OX40 agonist ivuxolimab. The receptors were sampled from an adult with an advanced solid tumor such as melanoma, head and neck, liver or kidney cancer. Both conserved end residues are part of each CDR3. Each record gives: J gene, V gene, D gene, clone size, CDR3 DNA, CDR3 protein. The D gene is left open where the match is weak. Clone sizes are given selectively: once, few, many, or a class where the clone is expanded.

>TRBJ2-3|TRBV5-4|TRBD2|.
TGTGCCAGCGGAGATCGGGGGGGAAGCACAGATACGCAGTATTTT
CASGDRGGSTDTQYF
>TRBJ2-5|TRBV21-1|.|.
TGTGCCAGCAGCAAAAGGGCAGGGCAAGAGACCCAGTACTTC
CASSKRAGQETQYF
>TRBJ2-5|TRBV2|.|.
TGTGCCAGCAGGGAACAGCCAACGGAGACCCAGTACTTC
CASREQPTETQYF
>TRBJ2-7|TRBV10-3|TRBD2|.
TGTGCCATCAGTGCCGGGACTAGGGTCTACGAGCAGTACTTC
CAISAGTRVYEQYF
>TRBJ1-2|TRBV28|TRBD1|.
TGTGCCAGCAAATGGTCGGCAGGGGGTCCGAACTATGGCTACACCTTC
CASKWSAGGPNYGYTF
>TRBJ2-1|TRBV15|.|few
TGTGCCACCAGCGTTCAGAGCTCCTACAATGAGCAGTTCTTC
CATSVQSSYNEQFF
>TRBJ2-1|TRBV9|TRBD1|.
TGTGCCAGCAGCGCAGGGACAGGGTACAATGAGCAGTTCTTC
CASSAGTGYNEQFF
>TRBJ2-1|TRBV6-6|.|.
TGTGCCAGCAGTTACTTCCGAAATGAGCAGTTCTTC
CASSYFRNEQFF
>TRBJ1-3|TRBV5-6|.|once
TGTGCCAGCAGCTTGGGCAGGATGATCGGAAACACCATATATTTT
CASSLGRMIGNTIYF
>TRBJ1-2|TRBV19|.|.
TGTGCCAGTATCCGCCCGGGCAGTACCCGCTACACCTTC
CASIRPGSTRYTF
>TRBJ2-1|TRBV6-5|TRBD2|.
TGTGCCAGCAGGGGACTAGCGAATGAGCAGTTCTTC
CASRGLANEQFF
>TRBJ2-7|TRBV5-1|TRBD1|medium-sized
TGCGCCAGCAGCTTTGGACAGGGGCGCTCCTACGAGCAGTACTTC
CASSFGQGRSYEQYF
>TRBJ2-2|TRBV4-3|.|.
TGCGCCAGCAGCCAGGGGCCGAACACCGGGGAGCTGTTTTTT
CASSQGPNTGELFF
>TRBJ2-3|TRBV7-9|.|.
TGTGCCAGCAGCCCCAGAGGAAGCACAGATACGCAGTATTTT
CASSPRGSTDTQYF
>TRBJ2-3|TRBV27|.|.
TGTGCCAGCAGTTTATGGGGGGCGGATACGCAGTATTTT
CASSLWGADTQYF
>TRBJ2-2|TRBV14|.|.
TGTGCCAGCAGCCAAGAGGCCTGGACGAACACCGGGGAGCTGTTTTTT
CASSQEAWTNTGELFF
>TRBJ1-5|TRBV5-1|.|.
TGCGCCAGCAGCTCGGGGGGCATCCTCCCCAGTCAGCCCCAGCATTTT
CASSSGGILPSQPQHF
>TRBJ1-4|TRBV2|.|.
TGTGCCAGCACCGAGACAGACTTTCATGAAAAACTGTTTTTT
CASTETDFHEKLFF
>TRBJ2-1|TRBV2|TRBD2|.
TGTGCCAGCAAGAAAGTTGGACTAGCGGGAGGCAATGAGCAGTTCTTC
CASKKVGLAGGNEQFF
>TRBJ2-5|TRBV5-4|TRBD2|.
TGTGCCAGCAGCCAAGGAGCGGGAGGTACTGAGACCCAGTACTTC
CASSQGAGGTETQYF
>TRBJ2-3|TRBV12-5|TRBD1|.
TGTGCTAGTGGTTTGGTACTGGGACAGGCCACAGATACGCAGTATTTT
CASGLVLGQATDTQYF
>TRBJ2-3|TRBV18|TRBD2|.
TGTGCCAGCTCACCCGGACTAGCGGGAGGGCCGGGTGATACGCAGTATTTT
CASSPGLAGGPGDTQYF
>TRBJ2-7|TRBV7-8|.|once
TGTGCCAGCAGCTTAGAGTTAGGGGCCTATGACGAGCAGTACTTC
CASSLELGAYDEQYF
>TRBJ2-7|TRBV28|TRBD2|once
TGTGCCAGCAGTTTAGGAACTAGCGGTACCTACGAGCAGTACTTC
CASSLGTSGTYEQYF
>TRBJ2-5|TRBV7-2|TRBD1|few
TGTGCCAGCAGCCCAGGACAGGGAAGGCAAGAGACCCAGTACTTC
CASSPGQGRQETQYF
>TRBJ2-1|TRBV29-1|.|.
TGCAGCGTTGATAAGGGACGGAATGAGCAGTTCTTC
CSVDKGRNEQFF
>TRBJ2-3|TRBV6-5|.|.
TGTGCCAGCAGCCCCTCGCTTAGCACAGATACGCAGTATTTT
CASSPSLSTDTQYF
>TRBJ2-1|TRBV4-3|.|.
TGCGCCAGCAGCCAAGGACTCCGCGGGGAGCAGTTCTTC
CASSQGLRGEQFF
>TRBJ1-1|TRBV4-1|.|.
TGCGCCAGCAGCCGACAAGCCAGCATGTTTATGGAGGTTACCACTGAAGCTTTCTTT
CASSRQASMFMEVTTEAFF
>TRBJ1-4|TRBV10-3|TRBD1|.
TGTGCCATCAGTGAGTCAGCAGGGGGTTCACGAAAACTGTTTTTT
CAISESAGGSRKLFF
>TRBJ2-6|TRBV5-1|.|.
TGCGCCACCAGGGCCTCGCCCTCCTCTGGGGCCAACGTCCTGACTTTC
CATRASPSSGANVLTF
>TRBJ1-5|TRBV5-8|.|.
TGTGCCAGCAGCCCCCGGTTTAATCAGCCCCAGCATTTT
CASSPRFNQPQHF
>TRBJ1-2|TRBV6-5|.|few
TGTGCCAGCAGTTATCGTCAAGGGTACTATGGCTACACCTTC
CASSYRQGYYGYTF
>TRBJ1-2|TRBV5-8|.|once
TGTGCCAGCAGCTTGGCCGGGGGCAACTATGGCTACACCTTC
CASSLAGGNYGYTF
>TRBJ2-3|TRBV7-2|TRBD2|.
TGTGCCAGCCCACGGGTGGGAGGGCCGGTCATTAAAACAGATACGCAGTATTTT
CASPRVGGPVIKTDTQYF
>TRBJ1-5|TRBV6-6|.|.
TGTGCCAGCAGGTCGGAGCCCTATAGCAATCAGCCCCAGCATTTT
CASRSEPYSNQPQHF
>TRBJ2-7|TRBV2|.|.
TGTGCCAGCAGTGATTGGCGGGAAGAGCACGAGCAGTACTTC
CASSDWREEHEQYF
>TRBJ1-6|TRBV4-1|.|.
TGCGCCAGCAGCCAAGGGTGGACAGCAACATCACCCCTCCACTTT
CASSQGWTATSPLHF